The clone carrying this T cell receptor (beta chain) appeared a few times. These data come from a study of cytomegalovirus exposure and HLA in healthy donors. CDR3 length: 16 residues. The V gene's germline CDR1 is MNHNS and CDR2 SASEGT. The V and J ends lost 4 bases and 0 bases respectively, with 12 bases between them. PCR involved 60 Vbeta and 13 Jbeta primers. The protocol was immunoSEQ multiplex PCR, while the TCRdb copy is restricted to in-frame clones and leaves out a portion. The sample consists of tens of thousands of clones, around 9.1% of them appearing once. The chain recombines TRBV6-1 with TRBJ1-4, with D maybe TRBD1 (5 bases). This clonotype originated in a man in his fifties or sixties in good health and CMV-seropositive. The sequenced sample was PBMCs. DNA of the CDR3: TGTGCCAGCAGTGCCCAGGGTTCTGCAACTAATGAAAAACTGTTTTTT. Encoded protein: CASSAQGSATNEKLFF.